One sample yielded the 5 T cell receptor beta chains listed below, sequenced in a study of shared clonotypes between healthy human individuals (dated by TCRdb to the early 2020s). Receptors were amplified or captured by the immunoSEQ multiplex PCR assay. Here the immuneACCESS table is served through TCRdb, limited to in-frame sequences with V and J called. Missing clones are a known gap in these copies; in checked studies unresolved V genes cover under half, and the rest lacks a known reason. This sample comprises 2 million to 2.5 million clones, over 85% of them detected only once. Together, the top ten hold 1% to 1.3% of the sample. CD8 naive samples consisted of CD45RO-negative cells that were positively selected for CCR7, yielding a CD45RA+CCR7+ population without TemRA cells. Sequencing was carried out using naive CD8+ T cells sorted from blood. The cell subset or site tag for this specimen amounts to: CD45RA+CCR7+. Every receptor here comes from a man younger than 30 in good health.

CDR3 sequence reads: CAWTGQFGYTF. The DNA for the CDR3 is TGTGCCTGGACTGGACAGTTTGGCTACACCTTC. The chain is built from TRBV30 and TRBJ1-2; maybe TRBD1 (6 bases). Germline CDR1 is GTSNPN and CDR2 is SVGIG (reference sequence). Trimming left V 4 bases short and J 7 bases short, with 10 bases between. The CDR3 is 11 residues long.

The CDR3 DNA reads TGTGCCAGCAGCCTGCGCGGGAGGGCGTACGAGCAGTACTTC. This sequence encodes CASSLRGRAYEQYF. The rearrangement links TRBV7-6 to TRBJ2-7; 9 bases match TRBD2. CDR1 is SGHVS, CDR2 FNYEAQ, per germline. With 5 bases clipped from V and 4 bases from J, the junction kept 6 bases outside the gene matches. The CDR3 loop spans 14 amino acids. Looking up the rest from reference TRBV7-6 and TRBJ2-7 gives the full variable domain: GAGVSQSPRYKVTKRGQDVALRCDPISGHVSLYWYRQALGQGPEFLTYFNYEAQQDKSGLPNDRFSAERPEGSISTLTIQRTEQRDSAMYRCASSLRGRAYEQYFGPGTRLTVT.

The chain couples TRBV27 to TRBJ1-1, with D unclear. V lost 2 bases and J lost 7, with 14 bases in between. This CDR3 region has 14 residues. CDR1 and CDR2 (germline): MNHEY, SMNVEV (reference sequence). The CDR3 loop is CASSLRGRYYEAFF. As DNA, the CDR3 is TGTGCCAGCAGTTTAAGAGGACGGTATTATGAAGCTTTCTTT.

The V and J genes are TRBV27 and TRBJ2-7, with D maybe TRBD1 (5 bases). This CDR3 has 15 amino acids. Germline V CDR1 and CDR2: MNHEY, SMNVEV (reference sequence). The germline V and J ends were trimmed by 5 bases and 2 bases, with 16 bases remaining between them. CDR3 bases: TGTGCCAGCAGTCCCCTACAGGTCCCAACCTACGAGCAGTACTTC. Its translation is CASSPLQVPTYEQYF.

This chain links TRBV5-4 with TRBJ2-1; 9 bases are shared with TRBD1. V was clipped by 6 bases and J by 5 bases; unmatched bases: 6. The germline gives CDR1 SGHNT, CDR2 YYREEE (reference sequence). The CDR3 extends over 14 amino acids. CDR3 sequence (DNA): TGTGCCAGCAACGAACAGGGGGCGGACAATGAGCAGTTCTTC. Encoded protein: CASNEQGADNEQFF.